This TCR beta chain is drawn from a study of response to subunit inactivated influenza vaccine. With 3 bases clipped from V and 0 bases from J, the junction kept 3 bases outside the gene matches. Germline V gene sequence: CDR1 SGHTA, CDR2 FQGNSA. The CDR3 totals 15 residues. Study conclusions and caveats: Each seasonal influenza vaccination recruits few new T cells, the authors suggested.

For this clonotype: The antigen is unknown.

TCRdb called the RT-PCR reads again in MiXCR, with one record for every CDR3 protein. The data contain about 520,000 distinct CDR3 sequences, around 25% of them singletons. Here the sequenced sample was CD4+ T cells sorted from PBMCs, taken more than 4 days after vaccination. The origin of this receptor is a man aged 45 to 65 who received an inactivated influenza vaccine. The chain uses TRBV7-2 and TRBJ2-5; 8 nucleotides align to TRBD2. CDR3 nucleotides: TGTGCCAGCAGCTTCCAGCGGGGGTACCAAGAGACCCAGTACTTC. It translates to CASSFQRGYQETQYF.